These T cell receptor beta chains were read from a single sample in a study of CD8 T cells in Susac syndrome. TCRdb itself ran the immunoSEQ multiplex PCR reads through MiXCR, one entry per CDR3 protein. The sample yields under 200,000 distinct CDR3 sequences, around 94% seen once. Sequenced material: CD4+ T cells from PBMCs. The receptors were sampled from a human donor in good health. The CDR3 runs from the conserved cysteine through the conserved F or W.

v_gene,CDR3aa
TRBV24-1,CATSERTQEPQHF
TRBV20-1,CSASRGLYSNQPQHF
TRBV5-4,CASSLTAGRMNTEAFF
TRBV6-2/TRBV6-3,CASSFSGTRVYEQYF
TRBV6-6,CASRTGTTGANVLTF
TRBV9,CASTRGQWDTEAFF
TRBV28,CASSLRKTGADTQYF
TRBV11-2,CASSLSPDRVGYTF
TRBV29-1,CSVVTGVETQYF
TRBV20-1,CSARDLWGPYNEQFF
TRBV11-2,CASSPGTSGAETQYF
TRBV9,CASSPHGHEQFF
TRBV27,CASTSDRLGNSPLHF
TRBV5-1,CASSLDRQVGYTF